The rows below give T cell receptor beta chains drawn from one sample of a study of cytomegalovirus exposure and HLA in healthy donors. Produced via immunoSEQ multiplex PCR; TCRdb's table is partial and in-frame only. Its table records roughly 80,000 clones. The sequenced material came from PBMCs. The source of these receptors is a middle-aged man in good health and CMV-seronegative. The CDR3 runs from the conserved cysteine through the conserved F or W. Fields, in order: V gene, J gene, D gene, CDR3 DNA, CDR3 protein. D genes are given only for firm matches.

TRBV19	TRBJ2-1	.	TGTGCCCCCAGAGGGAAAAAATACAATGAGCAGTTCTTC	CAPRGKKYNEQFF
TRBV9	TRBJ2-5	.	TGTGCCAGCAGCGGAACAGGGACGGGACAGACCCAGTACTTC	CASSGTGTGQTQYF
TRBV7-6	TRBJ1-6	.	TGTGCCAGCAGCCCGGGACTCCATAATTCACCCCTCCACTTT	CASSPGLHNSPLHF
TRBV6-6	TRBJ1-1	.	TGTGCCAGCAGCCTTCTCCGGGACACTGAAGCTTTCTTT	CASSLLRDTEAFF
TRBV18	TRBJ1-6	TRBD1	TGTGCCAGCTCACCATTTGACAGGGATTACTATAATTCACCCCTCCACTTT	CASSPFDRDYYNSPLHF
TRBV6-5	TRBJ1-3	.	TGTGCCAGCAGTTCCTTCGGGGGAAACACCATATATTTT	CASSSFGGNTIYF
TRBV25-1	TRBJ1-2	.	TGTGCCAGCAGTCCTTACGGAGGGACTAACTATGGCTACACCTTC	CASSPYGGTNYGYTF
TRBV5-1	TRBJ2-7	TRBD1	TGCGCCAGCAGGGGACAGGGGATCTACGAGCAGTACTTC	CASRGQGIYEQYF
TRBV19	TRBJ2-2	TRBD1	TGTGCCAGTAGGACCGGGACAGCGAACACCGGGGAGCTGTTTTTT	CASRTGTANTGELFF
TRBV5-1	TRBJ2-5	TRBD1	TGCGCCAGCAGCACTGGAGGACAGGCCCAAGAGACCCAGTACTTC	CASSTGGQAQETQYF
TRBV4-3	TRBJ1-6	.	TGCGCCAGCAGCCAAGCCCTGCAGGTTCGTTCACCCCTCCACTTT	CASSQALQVRSPLHF
TRBV2	TRBJ1-5	TRBD1	TGTGCCAGCAGTGAAGGGACAGGGAATCAGCCCCAGCATTTT	CASSEGTGNQPQHF
TRBV6-4	TRBJ1-4	TRBD1	TGTGCCAGCAGTGCCTACTTCCAGGGGACAGCTAATGAAAAACTGTTTTTT	CASSAYFQGTANEKLFF
TRBV18	TRBJ1-6	TRBD1	TGTGCCAGCTCACCACGGACAGGGGGCTATAATTCACCCCTCCACTTT	CASSPRTGGYNSPLHF
TRBV20-1	TRBJ2-1	.	TGCAGTGCTAGACAGGTCAATGAGCAGTTCTTC	CSARQVNEQFF
TRBV10-2	TRBJ1-2	.	TGCGCCAGCAGTGGCCAACAGGGAGCGAAGGGCTACACCTTC	CASSGQQGAKGYTF
TRBV28	TRBJ2-1	.	TGTGCCAGCAGTTATGAGCGGATGGGATCCTACAATGAGCAGTTCTTC	CASSYERMGSYNEQFF
TRBV5-1	TRBJ1-2	TRBD1	TGCGCCAGCAGCTCCCGACAGGGGGCAGGGGGCTACACCTTC	CASSSRQGAGGYTF
TRBV27	TRBJ1-5	TRBD1	TGTGCCAGCAGTTTAAAGGCGACAGGGTACCAGCCCCAGCATTTT	CASSLKATGYQPQHF
TRBV19	TRBJ2-2	.	TGTGCCAGTAAAGTTGCCCAGGGGAAGATCGGGGAGCTGTTTTTT	CASKVAQGKIGELFF
TRBV7-6	TRBJ2-2	.	TGTGCCAGCAGCTTATCTCATCAGGGGCCGGGGACCGGGGAGCTGTTTTTT	CASSLSHQGPGTGELFF
TRBV28	TRBJ1-1	TRBD1	TGTGCCAGCAGAAAACCTGACAGGGCTCCGGGCACTGAAGCTTTCTTT	CASRKPDRAPGTEAFF
TRBV5-6	TRBJ1-6	.	TGTGCCAGCAGCTCCAGACAGCAACGACTCTATAATTCACCCCTCCACTTT	CASSSRQQRLYNSPLHF
TRBV18	TRBJ2-5	.	TGTGCCAGCTCACCACCGGTAACTCCCGGGCAAGAGACCCAGTACTTC	CASSPPVTPGQETQYF
TRBV30	TRBJ1-2	.	TGTGCCTGGACCACTAACTATGGCTACACCTTC	CAWTTNYGYTF
TRBV30	TRBJ1-6	TRBD1	TGTGCCTGGACCGAAAGGGGGACAGCAGGTTCACCCCTCCACTTT	CAWTERGTAGSPLHF
TRBV28	TRBJ1-2	.	TGTGCCAGCAGTTCCCCTCGCGGGGGGGAATATGGCTACACCTTC	CASSSPRGGEYGYTF
TRBV11-2	TRBJ2-3	.	TGTGCCAGCAGCTCAGCGGGCACAGATACGCAGTATTTT	CASSSAGTDTQYF
TRBV30	TRBJ1-2	.	TGTGCCTGGAACCCACAGGGCGACTATGGCTACACCTTC	CAWNPQGDYGYTF
TRBV27	TRBJ2-7	.	TGTGCCAGCAGTTTATCGGTAGGGGGAGACTACGAGCAGTACTTC	CASSLSVGGDYEQYF
TRBV13	TRBJ2-1	.	TGTGCCAGCAGCTTAAAGGAGTTGGGGGCAGAGCAGTTCTTC	CASSLKELGAEQFF
TRBV5-1	TRBJ2-2	TRBD2	TGCGCCAGCAGCCTAGCGGGGGGACTAACCGGGGAGCTGTTTTTT	CASSLAGGLTGELFF
TRBV10-3	TRBJ2-3	.	TGTGCCATCAGTGAGGCGGGAAGCACAGATACGCAGTATTTT	CAISEAGSTDTQYF
TRBV6-5	TRBJ1-5	TRBD1	TGTGCCAGCAAAGCGCAGGGGGCCGGGCAGCCCCAGCATTTT	CASKAQGAGQPQHF
TRBV10-3	TRBJ1-2	.	TGTGCCATCAGTTCACCCCGGGACATCAACAACTATGGCTACACCTTC	CAISSPRDINNYGYTF
TRBV29-1	TRBJ2-7	.	TGCAGCGTTGAAACAGGCTCCTACGAGCAGTACTTC	CSVETGSYEQYF
TRBV28	TRBJ1-6	.	TGTGCCAGCAGTTCATCGGGGAATTCACCCCTCCACTTT	CASSSSGNSPLHF
TRBV7-9	TRBJ2-7	TRBD1	TGTGCCAGCAGCCCTCCGACAGGGGCGTACGAGCAGTACTTC	CASSPPTGAYEQYF
TRBV6-1	TRBJ1-1	.	TGTGCCAGCAGTGAACGATGGCAGGGGAACACTGAAGCTTTCTTT	CASSERWQGNTEAFF
TRBV4-1	TRBJ2-7	.	TGCGCCAGCAGCCAAATCGGGGGTTCCTACGAGCAGTACTTC	CASSQIGGSYEQYF
TRBV9	TRBJ2-5	.	TGTGCCAGCAGCGTCACAGAAGAGACCCAGTACTTC	CASSVTEETQYF
TRBV2	TRBJ2-3	TRBD1	TGTGCCAGCAAAGAGGGGGCCACAGATACGCAGTATTTT	CASKEGATDTQYF
TRBV5-1	TRBJ1-2	TRBD1	TGCGCCAGCAGCACCCAGACAGGGGGCTCCTATGGCTACACCTTC	CASSTQTGGSYGYTF
TRBV7-3	TRBJ2-2	.	TGTGCCAGCAGCAAAAAGGGGCGGCCCGCCTCCACCGGGGAGCTGTTTTTT	CASSKKGRPASTGELFF
TRBV6-5	TRBJ2-7	.	TGTGCCAGCAGTTACTTCGTTGGGAGGAGCTACGAGCAGTACTTC	CASSYFVGRSYEQYF
TRBV11-3	TRBJ1-1	.	TGTGCCAGCAGCTTTAGGGAGTGGCTTAGAACTGACACTGAAGCTTTCTTT	CASSFREWLRTDTEAFF
TRBV18	TRBJ1-1	.	TGTGCCAGCTCACCACGAACAGGACAGAACACTGAAGCTTTCTTT	CASSPRTGQNTEAFF
TRBV4-3	TRBJ1-3	.	TGCGCCAGCAGCCAAGATGGAGGGGCTGGAAACACCATATATTTT	CASSQDGGAGNTIYF
TRBV7-9	TRBJ2-7	.	TGTGCCAGCAGCTTTTCCTTCTACGAGCAGTACTTC	CASSFSFYEQYF
TRBV7-9	TRBJ1-2	TRBD1	TGTGCCAGCAGCCCCGGACAGGGGGCTAGAGGCTACACCTTC	CASSPGQGARGYTF
TRBV7-3	TRBJ1-1	.	TGTGCCAGCAGCGAGATTAACCACGGGGGAGAAGCTTTCTTT	CASSEINHGGEAFF
TRBV21-1	TRBJ1-2	.	TGTGCCAGCAGGGGACAGGGGGAATGCTATGGCTACACCTTC	CASRGQGECYGYTF
TRBV5-1	TRBJ1-4	.	TGCGCCAGCAGCTTGGGGGCAGGCCCCTTTGCAACTAATGAAAAACTGTTTTTT	CASSLGAGPFATNEKLFF
TRBV28	TRBJ1-2	TRBD1	TGTGCCAGCAGTTCCTCGGGACAGGCGAACTATGGCTACACCTTC	CASSSSGQANYGYTF
TRBV28	TRBJ1-6	.	TGTGCCAGCAGTTTATATTCGGGGATATTCTCCTATAATTCACCCCTCCACTTT	CASSLYSGIFSYNSPLHF
TRBV28	TRBJ1-1	.	TGTGCCAGCAGTCCTTTAGACTATGAAGCTTTCTTT	CASSPLDYEAFF
TRBV27	TRBJ1-2	TRBD1	TGTGCCAGCAGACGGACAGGGGAAGGCTATGGCTACACCTTC	CASRRTGEGYGYTF
TRBV7-9	TRBJ1-2	TRBD1	TGTGCCAGCAGCCCCCGGACAGGGGAGGATATGAACTATGGCTACACCTTC	CASSPRTGEDMNYGYTF
TRBV30	TRBJ1-2	.	TGTGCCTGGAGTGTTGGGCTCTCCTACACCTTC	CAWSVGLSYTF